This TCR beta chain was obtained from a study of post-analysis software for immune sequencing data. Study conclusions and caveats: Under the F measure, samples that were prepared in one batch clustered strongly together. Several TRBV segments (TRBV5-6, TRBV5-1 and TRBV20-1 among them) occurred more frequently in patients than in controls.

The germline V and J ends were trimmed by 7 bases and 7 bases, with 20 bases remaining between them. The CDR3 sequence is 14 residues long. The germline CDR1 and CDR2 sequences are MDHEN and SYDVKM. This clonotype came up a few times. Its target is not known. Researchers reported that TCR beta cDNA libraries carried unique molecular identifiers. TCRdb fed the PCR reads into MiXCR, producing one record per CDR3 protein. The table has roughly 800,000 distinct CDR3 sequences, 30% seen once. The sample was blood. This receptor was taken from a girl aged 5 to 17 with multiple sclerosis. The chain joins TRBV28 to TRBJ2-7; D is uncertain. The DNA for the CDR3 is TGTGCCAGCATCCCAGGCGGAACAAACAATGAGCAGTACTTC. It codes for CASIPGGTNNEQYF.